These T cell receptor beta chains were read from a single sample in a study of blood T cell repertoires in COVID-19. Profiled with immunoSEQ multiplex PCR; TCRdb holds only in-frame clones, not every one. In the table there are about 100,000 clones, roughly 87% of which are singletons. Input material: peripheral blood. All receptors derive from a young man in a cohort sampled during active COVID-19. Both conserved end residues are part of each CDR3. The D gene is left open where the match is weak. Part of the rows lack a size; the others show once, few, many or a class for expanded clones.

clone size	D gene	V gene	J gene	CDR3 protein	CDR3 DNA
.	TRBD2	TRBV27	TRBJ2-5	CASSLLGWGAGAQETQYF	TGTGCCAGCAGTTTACTGGGTTGGGGAGCGGGGGCCCAAGAGACCCAGTACTTC
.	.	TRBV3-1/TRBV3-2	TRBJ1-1	CASSQDKTGAAFF	TGTGCCAGCAGCCAAGATAAGACAGGAGCAGCTTTCTTT
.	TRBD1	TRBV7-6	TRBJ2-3	CASSPGQGGRTDTQYF	TGTGCCAGCAGCCCCGGACAGGGGGGAAGGACAGATACGCAGTATTTT
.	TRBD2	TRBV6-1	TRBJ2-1	CASSARGTSGGAFEQFF	TGTGCCAGCAGTGCCAGAGGGACTAGCGGGGGGGCCTTTGAGCAGTTCTTC
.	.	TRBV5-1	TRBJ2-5	CASSLGAKYQETQYF	TGCGCCAGCAGCTTGGGGGCGAAGTACCAAGAGACCCAGTACTTC
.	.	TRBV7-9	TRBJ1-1	CASSLRDSPGQKNTEAFF	TGTGCCAGCAGCTTACGGGATAGTCCGGGTCAGAAGAACACTGAAGCTTTCTTT
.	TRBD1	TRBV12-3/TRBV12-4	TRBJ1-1	CASSTRDRGKAFF	TGTGCCAGCAGTACCCGGGACAGGGGTAAAGCTTTCTTT
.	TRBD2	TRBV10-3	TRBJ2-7	CAIKTSGGSDEQYF	TGTGCCATCAAAACTAGCGGGGGGTCCGACGAGCAGTACTTC
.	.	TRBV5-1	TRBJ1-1	CASSLQRENTEAFF	TGCGCCAGCAGCTTGCAACGAGAGAACACTGAAGCTTTCTTT
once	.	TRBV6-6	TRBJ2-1	CASSFPGYNEQFF	TGTGCCAGCAGTTTCCCGGGATACAATGAGCAGTTCTTC
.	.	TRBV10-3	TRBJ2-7	CAISESNPGGYEQYF	TGTGCCATCAGTGAGTCGAATCCAGGAGGCTACGAGCAGTACTTC
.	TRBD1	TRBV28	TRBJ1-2	CASSPGTGNGYTF	TGTGCCAGCAGTCCTGGGACAGGGAATGGCTACACCTTC
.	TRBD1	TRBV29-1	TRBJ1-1	CSVAGQTNTEAFF	TGCAGCGTTGCGGGACAGACGAACACTGAAGCTTTCTTT
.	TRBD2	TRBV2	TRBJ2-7	CASRERGADYEQYF	TGTGCCAGCAGGGAGCGGGGGGCCGACTACGAGCAGTACTTC
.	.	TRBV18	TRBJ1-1	CASSLQGPEAFF	TGTGCCAGCTCCCTCCAGGGCCCCGAAGCTTTCTTT
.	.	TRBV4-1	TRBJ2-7	CASSPWVGAEYEQYF	TGCGCCAGCAGCCCCTGGGTTGGGGCGGAATACGAGCAGTACTTC
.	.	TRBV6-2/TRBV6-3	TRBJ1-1	CASSQAAGAIAEAFF	TGTGCCAGCAGCCAAGCGGCGGGGGCAATTGCTGAAGCTTTCTTT
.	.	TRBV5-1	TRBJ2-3	CASSPVSTDTQYF	TGCGCCAGCAGCCCGGTTAGCACAGATACGCAGTATTTT
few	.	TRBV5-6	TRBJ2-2	CASSLGLKPWELFF	TGTGCCAGCAGCTTAGGACTCAAACCCTGGGAGCTGTTTTTT
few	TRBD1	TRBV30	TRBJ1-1	CAWQTGGTNTEAFF	TGTGCCTGGCAAACAGGGGGGACGAACACTGAAGCTTTCTTT
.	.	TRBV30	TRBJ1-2	CAWSVAQGSYGYTF	TGTGCCTGGAGTGTAGCCCAGGGGAGCTATGGCTACACCTTC
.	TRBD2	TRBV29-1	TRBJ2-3	CSVANGLAGGTDTQYF	TGCAGCGTTGCAAACGGACTAGCGGGGGGCACAGATACGCAGTATTTT
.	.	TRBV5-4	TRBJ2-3	CASSPQGDTQYF	TGTGCCAGCAGCCCACAGGGAGATACGCAGTATTTT
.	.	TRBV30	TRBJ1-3	CASADTPGTSGNTIYF	TGTGCCTCCGCGGATACTCCGGGAACCTCTGGAAACACCATATATTTT
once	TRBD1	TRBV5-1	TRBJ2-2	CASNPGQGGTGELFF	TGCGCCAGCAACCCGGGACAGGGAGGCACCGGGGAGCTGTTTTTT
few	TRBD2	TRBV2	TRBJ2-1	CASSEYTSGLYNEQFF	TGTGCCAGCAGTGAATATACTAGCGGGCTATACAATGAGCAGTTCTTC
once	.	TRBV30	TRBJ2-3	CAWNRASTDTQYF	TGTGCCTGGAACCGAGCTAGCACAGATACGCAGTATTTT
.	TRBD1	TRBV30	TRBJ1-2	CAWTGGIYGYTF	TGTGCCTGGACAGGGGGAATCTATGGCTACACCTTC
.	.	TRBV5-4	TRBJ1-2	CASSWNRGNYGYTF	TGTGCCAGCAGCTGGAACCGGGGGAACTATGGCTACACCTTC
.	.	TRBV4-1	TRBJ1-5	CASSPREGNQPQHF	TGCGCCAGCAGCCCGCGGGAGGGGAATCAGCCCCAGCATTTT
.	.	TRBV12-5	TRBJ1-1	CASGISRDRGSTEAFF	TGTGCTAGTGGTATCAGCAGGGACCGGGGGAGCACTGAAGCTTTCTTT
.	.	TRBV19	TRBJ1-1	CASSIDRGWNTEAFF	TGTGCCAGTAGTATAGATAGGGGTTGGAACACTGAAGCTTTCTTT
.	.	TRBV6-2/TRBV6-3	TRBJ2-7	CASSYWRDSGPFSYDQEQYF	TGTGCCAGCAGTTACTGGCGGGACTCAGGTCCCTTCTCCTACGATCAAGAGCAGTACTTC
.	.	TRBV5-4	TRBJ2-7	CASSPVGGEQYF	TGTGCCAGCAGCCCGGTAGGCGGCGAGCAGTACTTC
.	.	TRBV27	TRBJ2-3	CASSSRQGYWDTQYF	TGTGCCAGCAGTTCTAGGCAGGGGTATTGGGATACGCAGTATTTT
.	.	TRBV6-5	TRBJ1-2	CASSSTGRYGYTF	TGTGCCAGCAGTTCGACAGGACGCTATGGCTACACCTTC
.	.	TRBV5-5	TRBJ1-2	CASSLGDNFPHF	TGTGCCAGCAGCTTGGGAGACAATTTTCCCCACTTC
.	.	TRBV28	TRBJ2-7	CASTKSSLNEQYF	TGTGCCAGCACCAAGTCTTCCCTAAACGAGCAGTACTTC
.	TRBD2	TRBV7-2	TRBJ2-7	CASSARLAGATYEQYF	TGTGCCAGCAGCGCCAGACTAGCGGGGGCAACCTACGAGCAGTACTTC
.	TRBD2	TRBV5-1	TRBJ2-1	CASSQGTSGKQFF	TGCGCCAGCAGCCAGGGGACTAGCGGAAAGCAGTTCTTC
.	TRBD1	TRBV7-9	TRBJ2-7	CASSLPADRGHDYEQYF	TGTGCCAGCAGCTTACCGGCGGACAGGGGGCACGACTACGAGCAGTACTTC
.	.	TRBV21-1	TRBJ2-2	CASSSGRRGQENTGELFF	TGTGCCAGCAGCTCGGGTAGGAGGGGCCAAGAGAACACCGGGGAGCTGTTTTTT
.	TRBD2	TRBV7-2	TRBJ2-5	CASSLGGRGAETQYF	TGTGCCAGCAGCCTGGGAGGGCGGGGGGCGGAGACCCAGTACTTC
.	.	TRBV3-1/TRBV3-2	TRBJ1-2	CASSQDRESNYGYTF	TGTGCCAGCAGCCAAGACAGGGAATCCAACTATGGCTACACCTTC
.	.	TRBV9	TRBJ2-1	CASSGGDPYNEQFF	TGTGCCAGCAGCGGCGGCGATCCCTACAATGAGCAGTTCTTC
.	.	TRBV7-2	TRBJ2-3	CASSLPLGADTQYF	TGTGCCAGCAGCTTGCCATTAGGGGCAGATACGCAGTATTTT
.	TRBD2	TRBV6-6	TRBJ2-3	CASSQSMGLAGLTDTQYF	TGTGCCAGCAGTCAGTCAATGGGTCTAGCGGGCCTCACAGATACGCAGTATTTT
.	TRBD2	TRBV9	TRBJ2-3	CASSAGLAPDTQYF	TGTGCCAGCAGCGCGGGACTAGCGCCAGATACGCAGTATTTT
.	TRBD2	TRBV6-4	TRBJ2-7	CASSEGGAGGSYEQYF	TGTGCCAGCAGTGAAGGTGGGGCGGGGGGAAGCTACGAGCAGTACTTC
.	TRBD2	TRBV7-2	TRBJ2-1	CASSLEGGGGREQFF	TGTGCCAGCAGCTTAGAAGGCGGGGGGGGCCGGGAGCAGTTCTTC
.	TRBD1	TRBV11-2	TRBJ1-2	CASSWDRGDGYTF	TGTGCCAGCAGCTGGGACAGGGGAGACGGCTACACCTTC
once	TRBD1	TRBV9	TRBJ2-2	CASSVAGTDTGELFF	TGTGCCAGCAGCGTAGCCGGGACAGACACCGGGGAGCTGTTTTTT
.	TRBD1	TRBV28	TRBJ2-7	CASSLGQAFYEQYF	TGTGCCAGCAGCCTCGGACAGGCTTTCTACGAGCAGTACTTC